The following is a TCR beta chain sequence with its context. Its antigen remains unknown. Genomic DNA (approximately 2.1 micrograms) was obtained from cryopreserved PBMCs for construction of TCR beta libraries. This entry is derived from a study of cytotoxic CD8 clonotypes in ibrutinib-treated CLL. For the study at large: Following a median approximately 12 months of treatment, with a range of 6 to 36, response samples were taken. Across samples, productive templates numbered a few hundred thousand and productive rearrangements reached approximately 100,000 on average.

TCRdb keeps only in-frame clones here, not all; method: immunoSEQ multiplex PCR. This sample has fewer than 400,000 clones, with roughly 70% found just once. V shed 1 base and J shed 2 bases, with 8 bases lying between them. This CDR3 is built from 14 residues. Germline values: CDR1 LGHNA, CDR2 YNFKEQ. Study observations and caveats: Sampling time points were not equivalent between sustained-remission and progressing patients.

The sequencing used PBMCs, collected after 36 months of ibrutinib treatment. This sequence was found in a human donor with chronic lymphocytic leukemia. V gene TRBV4-2 combines with J gene TRBJ1-2; D unclear. CDR3 in DNA: TGTGCCAGCAGCCAAGCTAACCAAAACTATGGCTACACCTTC. This encodes CASSQANQNYGYTF.